Included here is one T cell receptor (beta chain) sequence, with context. The study ran its PCR with 60 Vbeta and 13 Jbeta primers. Here immunoSEQ multiplex PCR was the method, and the copy in TCRdb shows in-frame clones only, minus some. The sample yields about 150,000 clones, 60% to 70% seen once. CDR1 is ENHRY and CDR2 is SYGVKD in the germline V gene. This CDR3 comprises 15 residues. J lost 3 bases, V lost 6 bases, and 9 bases had no gene match. The sample belongs to a study of cytomegalovirus exposure and HLA in healthy donors. This sequence was found in a woman aged 55-70 years in good health and CMV-seropositive. Material for sequencing was PBMCs. The V and J genes are TRBV10-3 and TRBJ2-7, with 9 bases identical to TRBD1. CDR3 amino acids: CAIRPQGQGNYEQYF. In nucleotides, the CDR3 is TGTGCCATCAGGCCACAGGGACAGGGAAACTACGAGCAGTACTTC.